This TCR beta chain comes out of a study of CD8 T cells in ankylosing spondylitis (TCRdb year 2017). About the investigation overall: The study profiled T cell receptor beta repertoires in healthy donors and ankylosing spondylitis patients to find disease-linked TCR variants. The whole study cohort included 108 healthy donors and around 24 ankylosing spondylitis patients. Samples of peripheral blood were taken, and for ankylosing spondylitis patients, synovial fluid was collected as well. General conclusions and limits of the study: Blood from ankylosing spondylitis patients appeared to be characterized by a TCR beta motif made up of 8 or 9 highly homologous amino acid variants. The disease-linked clones had a CD8+ phenotype and were found at relatively low frequencies in peripheral blood. According to the report, matched synovial fluid samples from ankylosing spondylitis patients were significantly enriched for the disease-linked clones. Some of the motif variants had been reported before in the synovial fluid and blood of reactive arthritis patients, a finding that suggests common disease-initiation mechanisms.

Sequencing instrument: Illumina HiSeq 2500. TCR beta libraries were prepared by quantitative 5'-RACE with molecular barcodes. In the original analysis: Disease-linked TCR variants were identified with a new computational method built on a probabilistic model of VDJ rearrangement. TCRdb reran the public reads through fastp at Q25 and MiXCR, keeping productive beta chains. Every CDR3 protein is listed once, alongside the most common genes and DNA of its rows. The authors' filters were not applied to this entry. The sample has around 770,000 distinct CDR3 sequences on record, under 20% of them singletons. Clones ranked in the top ten supply around 20% of the sample. Of note for this clonotype: Its antigen is unknown. No base qualities exist here, and no much larger clone lies one base off it.

From the cysteine through the phenylalanine, the CDR3 covers 14 amino acids. The retained sequence is limited to the CDR3, 42 bases, with the frame set at the first base. The germline V gene supplies CDR1 SNHLY and CDR2 FYNNEI. The V end loses 8 bases and the J end loses 4 bases, and a stretch of 17 bases separates them. Recombination connected TRBV2 to TRBJ1-1; a weak D assignment points to TRBD1 (5 bases agree). This receptor was identified in a male donor with ankylosing spondylitis. The sequencing sample was made of blood, either unsorted or a sorted T cell fraction (not recorded which). The CDR3 here reads CASGPGTPGTEAFF. The DNA reads as follows: TGTGCCAGCGGGCCCGGGACGCCGGGCACTGAAGCTTTCTTT.